Listed below are T cell receptor beta chains from one sample, sequenced in a study of T cell changes during pregnancy in multiple sclerosis. Clones were sequenced by immunoSEQ multiplex PCR, and TCRdb holds only the in-frame ones, with some missing. The table records some 68,000 clones, approximately 90% of them present only once. This specimen was peripheral blood, taken in the second trimester of pregnancy. Receptors were obtained from a female donor with multiple sclerosis, enrolled in a pregnancy study. CDR3s include the opening cysteine and the closing phenylalanine or tryptophan. The D gene is left open where the match is weak.

CDR3	DNA	D	V	J
CASSLPGNTEAFF	TGTGCCAGCAGCTTGCCAGGGAACACTGAAGCTTTCTTT	NA	TRBV5-5	TRBJ1-1
CASSYLTGTANTEAFF	TGTGCCAGCAGTTACTTAACCGGGACAGCGAACACTGAAGCTTTCTTT	TRBD1	TRBV6-6	TRBJ1-1
CASSPWTAQETQYF	TGTGCCAGCAGCCCCTGGACAGCCCAAGAGACCCAGTACTTC	NA	TRBV5-6	TRBJ2-5
CSFLREPNEKLFF	TGCAGCTTCCTTCGCGAACCGAATGAAAAACTGTTTTTT	NA	TRBV29-1	TRBJ1-4
CASSIRFRTGVNYGYTF	TGTGCCAGTAGTATCAGATTTCGGACAGGGGTCAACTATGGCTACACCTTC	TRBD1	TRBV19	TRBJ1-2
CASSWGGNSPLHF	TGTGCCAGCAGTTGGGGGGGTAATTCACCCCTCCACTTT	NA	TRBV6-5	TRBJ1-6
CASSLSPGLTEAFF	TGTGCCAGCAGTTTATCGCCAGGGTTAACTGAAGCTTTCTTT	NA	TRBV27	TRBJ1-1
CASSVAGVGNYGYTF	TGTGCCAGCAGCGTAGCCGGGGTGGGTAACTATGGCTACACCTTC	NA	TRBV9	TRBJ1-2
CASSYSNGRATGELFF	TGTGCCAGCAGTTACTCGAATGGGAGGGCCACCGGGGAGCTGTTTTTT	TRBD2	TRBV6-5	TRBJ2-2
CASSPQGLNTEAFF	TGTGCCAGCAGCCCCCAGGGACTTAACACTGAAGCTTTCTTT	NA	TRBV9	TRBJ1-1
CASSEENYSGNTIYF	TGTGCCAGCAGTGAAGAAAACTACTCTGGAAACACCATATATTTT	NA	TRBV6-1	TRBJ1-3
CASSQGTPNQPQHF	TGTGCCAGCAGCCAGGGCACCCCTAATCAGCCCCAGCATTTT	NA	TRBV7-2	TRBJ1-5